Following are 27 T cell receptor beta chains from one sample sequenced in a study of cytomegalovirus exposure and HLA in healthy donors. The primer mix had 60 Vbeta and 13 Jbeta primers. Data came from immunoSEQ multiplex PCR; TCRdb stores just in-frame clones and leaves some out. The top ten hold 1.3% of the sample, which has over 150,000 clones, around four fifths seen once. Sequencing was done on a sample of PBMCs. The receptors were gathered from a woman in her forties or fifties in good health and CMV-seronegative.

The chain joins TRBV19 to TRBJ1-1; 10 bases match TRBD1. The CDR3 contains 18 residues. Germline CDR1 LNHDA, CDR2 SQIVND (reference sequence). The V and J ends lost 5 bases and 4 bases, in that order; junction bases with no gene match: 16. CDR3 coding DNA: TGTGCCAGTAGTTATGGGACAGGGGCTTATGATCGCGGCACTGAAGCTTTCTTT. Amino acids: CASSYGTGAYDRGTEAFF.

The chain uses TRBV28 and TRBJ2-7; TRBD1 matches 9 bases. The V gene's germline CDR1 is MDHEN and CDR2 SYDVKM. The CDR3 spans 16 residues. J gave up 3 bases and V 8 bases, and 14 bases lay outside the gene matches. CDR3 coding DNA: TGTGCCAGCGGGAGTTGGGGGGACAGGGCAGGCTACGAGCAGTACTTC. Its protein is CASGSWGDRAGYEQYF.

The chain recombines TRBV6-6 with TRBJ2-3; 7 nucleotides agree with TRBD1. V was clipped by 9 bases and J by 6 bases; unmatched bases: 9. The CDR3 contains 13 residues. CDR1 and CDR2 (germline): MNHNY, SVGAGI (reference sequence). The CDR3 nucleotides are TGTGCCAGTTTATCGGACAGGACCGATACGCAGTATTTT. This codes for CASLSDRTDTQYF.

This sequence joins TRBV4-2 and TRBJ2-5, with 8 bases identical to TRBD1. Unmatched junction bases numbered 7, after V lost 4 bases and J lost 3 bases. CDR3 size: 15 residues. The germline V gene encodes CDR1 LGHNA and CDR2 YNFKEQ. The CDR3: CASSLTGGTEETQYF. The CDR3, as DNA: TGTGCCAGCAGCCTAACAGGGGGAACCGAAGAGACCCAGTACTTC.

The rearrangement joins TRBV29-1 to TRBJ2-2; perhaps TRBD1 as D (5 bases). From germline, CDR1 is SQVTM and CDR2 ANQGSEA. This CDR3 region has 14 residues. V was trimmed by 4 bases and J by 4 bases, leaving 13 bases between them. DNA for the CDR3: TGCAGCGTTGTCGGCAGGGATTTCACCGGGGAGCTGTTTTTT. It specifies CSVVGRDFTGELFF.

The CDR3 DNA sequence: TGTGCCAGCAGCTTGTCCCGTTACTTCCCCTACGAGCAGTACTTC. Its protein is CASSLSRYFPYEQYF. This chain connects TRBV5-6 to TRBJ2-7; D is undetermined. CDR3 length: 15 amino acids. CDR1 is SGHDT and CDR2 is YYEEEE in the germline V gene. V was cut by 1 base and J by 2 bases, with 13 bases left in between. Full variable domain (remainder filled in from reference TRBV5-6 and TRBJ2-7): DAGVTQSPTHLIKTRGQQVTLRCSPKSGHDTVSWYQQALGQGPQFIFQYYEEEERQRGNFPDRFSGHQFPNYSSELNVNALLLGDSALYLCASSLSRYFPYEQYFGPGTRLTVT.

V gene TRBV6-5 combines with J gene TRBJ1-5, with D perhaps TRBD1 (6 bases). The CDR3 length is 15 residues. The V end was cut by 5 bases, the J end by 2 bases, with 13 bases between. From germline, CDR1 is MNHEY and CDR2 SVGAGI. Here the CDR3 reads CASSKQGSGNQPQHF. The CDR3 DNA follows: TGTGCCAGCAGTAAACAGGGTTCGGGCAATCAGCCCCAGCATTTT.

The V call is TRBV19, the J call TRBJ1-2; a possible D gene is TRBD1 (6 bases). V lost 3 bases and J 8 bases, leaving 13 bases between the germline ends. The CDR3 runs to 13 residues. Germline-derived CDR1 and CDR2 are LNHDA and SQIVND (reference sequence). CDR3 sequence: CASSIFLQGGYTF. CDR3 DNA: TGTGCCAGTAGTATTTTCTTACAGGGCGGCTACACCTTC.

This clone has just a few counts. The gene calls are TRBV2 and TRBJ2-3; 10 nucleotides align to TRBD2. V dropped 4 bases and J dropped 2; count of bases not matched to a gene: 9. Per the germline V gene, CDR1 is SNHLY and CDR2 is FYNNEI. CDR3 length equals 17 residues. CDR3 nucleotide sequence: TGTGCCAGCAGTGGAGCCGGGACTAGCGTTTCCACAGATACGCAGTATTTT. It codes for CASSGAGTSVSTDTQYF.

The chain uses TRBV28 and TRBJ1-1; D possibly corresponds to TRBD1 (5 bases). CDR1 and CDR2 from the germline V gene are MDHEN and SYDVKM. The V and J ends lost 8 bases and 2 bases respectively, with 12 bases between them. CDR3 length: 13 residues. CDR3 sequence (DNA): TGTGCCAGCCTAATAAGGGGAAACACTGAAGCTTTCTTT. This codes for CASLIRGNTEAFF.

The chain joins TRBV28 to TRBJ1-6, with 7 positions matching TRBD1. Germline values: CDR1 MDHEN, CDR2 SYDVKM. CDR3 length: 15 amino acids. Unmatched junction bases numbered 4, after V lost 3 bases and J lost 5 bases. CDR3 nucleotides: TGTGCCAGCAGTTTCCCCGACAGGGATAATTCACCCCTCCACTTT. This encodes CASSFPDRDNSPLHF.

V usage is TRBV9 and J usage is TRBJ2-1; a weak D match, TRBD2 (6 bases). Germline V gene sequence: CDR1 SGDLS, CDR2 YYNGEE. V was shortened by 2 bases and J by 6 bases, with 15 bases between the two germline ends. CDR3 size: 15 residues. The CDR3 coding sequence is TGTGCCAGCAGCGTCGAGGCGGGGTCAAGCAATGAGCAGTTCTTC. This encodes CASSVEAGSSNEQFF.

V is TRBV10-3 and J is TRBJ2-2, with 11 bases that match TRBD2. The CDR3 consists of 16 residues. Germline V gene lookup returns CDR1 ENHRY and CDR2 SYGVKD. J lost 9 bases, V lost 0 bases, and 6 bases had no gene match. CDR3 residues: CAISESLAGVVRELFF. CDR3 DNA sequence: TGTGCCATCAGTGAGTCACTAGCGGGAGTCGTAAGGGAGCTGTTTTTT.

The chain recombines TRBV10-3 with TRBJ2-5; 9 bases map to TRBD1. The germline V gene encodes CDR1 ENHRY and CDR2 SYGVKD. The CDR3 is 15 residues long. Trimming removed 2 bases from V and 4 bases from J; junction bases left unmatched: 5. CDR3 residues: CAISEATGGAETQYF. For the CDR3, the DNA is TGTGCCATCAGTGAGGCGACAGGGGGGGCAGAGACCCAGTACTTC.

This chain uses TRBV20-1 with TRBJ2-7; D may be TRBD1 (5 bases). From germline, CDR1 is DFQATT and CDR2 SNEGSKA (reference sequence). CDR3 size: 11 residues. The V end lost 5 bases, the J end lost 9 bases, and 14 bases lay between the germline ends. This CDR3 is CSAEGRVAQYF. CDR3 sequence (DNA): TGCAGTGCTGAAGGCAGGGTAGCGCAGTACTTC.

The V gene is TRBV5-4, the J gene TRBJ1-1; 8 bases are a match to TRBD1. V lost 4 bases to trimming and J lost 6 bases; unmatched junction nucleotides: 8. CDR3 size: 14 residues. CDR1 is SGHNT, CDR2 YYREEE, per germline (reference sequence). The CDR3 is CASSKTGQDSEAFF. CDR3 coding DNA: TGTGCCAGCAGCAAGACGGGACAGGACTCTGAAGCTTTCTTT.

The rearrangement uses TRBV15 and TRBJ2-7, with D possibly being TRBD1 (6 bases). In germline, CDR1 is LNHNV, CDR2 YYDKDF (reference sequence). V lost 1 base and J lost 2, with 9 bases in between. The length of the CDR3 is 14 residues. The CDR3 reads CATSRVGHTYEQYF. CDR3 bases: TGTGCCACCAGCAGAGTGGGACACACCTACGAGCAGTACTTC.

The rearrangement links TRBV6-4 to TRBJ2-1, with D possibly TRBD2 on 5 matching bases. Trimming took off 5 bases at V and 12 bases at J, with 20 bases between the two ends. CDR1 MRHNA and CDR2 SNTAGT come from the germline V gene. The CDR3 length is 14 residues. The CDR3 coding sequence is TGTGCCAGCAGTCGGGATATGACCGCACGCGGGCAGTTCTTC. Amino acid sequence: CASSRDMTARGQFF.

V usage is TRBV4-3 and J usage is TRBJ1-2; D unclear. Germline V lookup: CDR1 LGHNA, CDR2 YSLEER. The CDR3 sequence is 16 residues long. The V end was cut by 4 bases, the J end by 0 bases, with 15 bases between. The CDR3 sequence is CASSRLGPISNYGYTF. The DNA for the CDR3 is TGCGCCAGCAGCCGCCTTGGGCCAATTTCTAACTATGGCTACACCTTC.

The V gene is TRBV5-1, the J gene TRBJ1-1, with TRBD1 matching over 8 bases. The V gene end was trimmed by 3 bases and the J gene end by 3 bases; junction bases not matched to a gene: 4. The CDR3 has 14 residues. Looked up from germline, CDR1 is SGHRS and CDR2 is YFSETQ. CDR3 DNA: TGCGCCAGCAGCTCGACAGGGGCAGACACTGAAGCTTTCTTT. This sequence encodes CASSSTGADTEAFF.

This chain connects TRBV5-4 to TRBJ2-3, with D unresolved. This CDR3 is built from 17 residues. The germline V gene has CDR1 SGHNT and CDR2 YYREEE (reference sequence). Trimming pared 3 bases from V and 0 bases from J, leaving 17 bases between. The CDR3 is CASSSRSLGSSTDTQYF. CDR3 nucleotide sequence: TGTGCCAGCAGCTCCCGTTCCCTGGGCAGCAGCACAGATACGCAGTATTTT.

The V gene is TRBV5-1, the J gene TRBJ2-2; TRBD2 matches 10 bases. The CDR3 contains 16 residues. Per germline, CDR1 SGHRS and CDR2 YFSETQ. The V and J ends lost 0 bases and 5 bases, in that order; junction bases with no gene match: 4. The CDR3 DNA is TGCGCCAGCAGCTTGGGAGCGGGAGGGAAGACCGGGGAGCTGTTTTTT. Residues: CASSLGAGGKTGELFF.

The CDR3 DNA reads TGTGCCAGCAGCCAGGGGCGGCCGAGTAACTATGGCTACACCTTC. Protein product: CASSQGRPSNYGYTF. The chain couples TRBV7-2 to TRBJ1-2; D is perhaps TRBD1 (6 bases). CDR3 size: 15 residues. The V end lost 5 bases, the J end lost 1 base, and 14 bases lay between the germline ends. The germline gives CDR1 SGHTA, CDR2 FQGNSA.

V is TRBV7-2 and J is TRBJ1-5; 10 bases line up with TRBD1. With 5 bases clipped from V and 2 bases from J, the junction kept 6 bases outside the gene matches. Germline CDR1 is SGHTA and CDR2 is FQGNSA. The CDR3 totals 16 residues. CDR3 amino acids: CASSMTGGAGNQPQHF. The CDR3 nucleotides read TGTGCCAGCAGCATGACAGGGGGCGCAGGCAATCAGCCCCAGCATTTT.

Points on this clone: This CDR3 is also generated by other DNA sequences in the sample. The rearrangement joins TRBV9 to TRBJ2-1, with TRBD2 matching over 7 bases. The germline V gene encodes CDR1 SGDLS and CDR2 YYNGEE. This CDR3 has 14 residues. Trimming at V came to 2 bases and at J to 7 bases, leaving 6 bases not matched to a gene. The CDR3 is CASSVGGTYNEQFF. The CDR3 DNA follows: TGTGCCAGCAGCGTGGGGGGGACGTATAATGAGCAGTTCTTC.

The chain links TRBV5-1 to TRBJ2-3; 8 nucleotides match TRBD2. J gave up 2 bases and V 6 bases, and 8 bases lay outside the gene matches. The CDR3 sequence is 15 residues long. The germline gives CDR1 SGHRS, CDR2 YFSETQ. In nucleotides, the CDR3 is TGCGCCAGCATTAGCGGGGCCCTTGACACAGATACGCAGTATTTT. This codes for CASISGALDTDTQYF.

This chain links TRBV19 with TRBJ2-7, with 10 bases identical to TRBD2. This CDR3 is 15 amino acids long. Germline CDR1 reads LNHDA; CDR2 reads SQIVND (reference sequence). The J segment lost 3 bases and the V segment lost 4 bases, leaving 6 bases of the junction unmatched. The CDR3 sequence is CASSTIVAGGYEQYF. In DNA form, the CDR3 reads TGTGCCAGTAGTACCATCGTAGCGGGAGGCTACGAGCAGTACTTC. The full variable domain, rest sourced from reference TRBV19 and TRBJ2-7, is DGGITQSPKYLFRKEGQNVTLSCEQNLNHDAMYWYRQDPGQGLRLIYYSQIVNDFQKGDIAEGYSVSREKKESFPLTVTSAQKNPTAFYLCASSTIVAGGYEQYFGPGTRLTVT.